The source of this T cell receptor (beta chain) is a study of blood T cell repertoires in COVID-19. Profiling relied on immunoSEQ multiplex PCR, and the TCRdb table lists in-frame clones only, not all of them. The top ten clones hold more than 8.5% of a sample with approximately 150,000 clones, roughly 84% of them seen once. The receptor was derived from a man aged 55-75 years with active or convalescent COVID-19. The sequenced material came from peripheral blood.

The CDR3 sequence is CASSEGAHYGYTF. The CDR3 region has the DNA TGTGCCAGCAGTGAGGGGGCCCACTATGGCTACACCTTC. The rearrangement links TRBV2 to TRBJ1-2, with D possibly matching TRBD1 (6 bases). Germline V gives CDR1 SNHLY, CDR2 FYNNEI. The CDR3 has 13 residues. Trimming left V 3 bases short and J 3 bases short, with 8 bases between. The variable domain in full, completed from reference TRBV2 and TRBJ1-2, reads EPEVTQTPSHQVTQMGQEVILRCVPISNHLYFYWYRQILGQKVEFLVSFYNNEISEKSEIFDDQFSVERPDGSNFTLKIRSTKLEDSAMYFCASSEGAHYGYTFGSGTRLTVV.